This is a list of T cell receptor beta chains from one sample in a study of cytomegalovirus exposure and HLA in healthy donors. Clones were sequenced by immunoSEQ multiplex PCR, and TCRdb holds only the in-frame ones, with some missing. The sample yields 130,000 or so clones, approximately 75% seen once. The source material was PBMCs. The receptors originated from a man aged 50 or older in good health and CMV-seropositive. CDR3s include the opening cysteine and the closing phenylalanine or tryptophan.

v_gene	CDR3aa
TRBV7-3	CASSLTAESGPVNVLTF
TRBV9	CASSPGGGTSGSNEQFF
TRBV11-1	CASSRTVSGNTIYF
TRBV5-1	CASSTTGSGNTIYF
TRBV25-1	CASSEDRDQEKLFF
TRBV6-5	CASSYSGTGNEKLFF
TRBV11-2	CASSRTDMSNQPQHF
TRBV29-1	CSVELSSYNEQFF
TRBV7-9	CASSEGTSGILSSYNEQFF
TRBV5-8	CASSLGWRSVTGELFF
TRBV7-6	CASSLGLAGLGELFF
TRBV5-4	CASSYTGDTEAFF
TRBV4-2	CASSQGKRGNTGELFF
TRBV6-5	CASSYSFSRRNTEAFF
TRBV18	CASSPPRGQGEDEKLFF
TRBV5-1	CASSLGLAGEGEQYF
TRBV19	CASSAGQGGSEQYF
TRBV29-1	CSVQQGFMAEAFF
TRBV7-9	CASSLEGTGSNQPQHF
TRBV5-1	CASSLGDRFNQPQHF
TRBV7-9	CASSPPGQGATEAFF
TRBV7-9	CASTPQGQINYGYTF